Reported below is one T cell receptor (beta chain). Per the original data handling: From reference gene primer amplification, estimates of nucleated cell counts were derived. Clones were sequenced by immunoSEQ multiplex PCR, and TCRdb holds only the in-frame ones, with some missing. The V and J calls and clone size were taken over from that table, and D and trimming were inferred from the DNA. The sample holds over 50,000 clones, over 80% seen once. The sample belongs to a study of blood T cell repertoires in COVID-19. Germline assignment: CDR1 LGHDT and CDR2 YNNKEL (reference sequence). The germline V and J ends were trimmed by 1 base and 0 bases, with 12 bases remaining between them. This CDR3 region has 16 residues.

The source of this sequence is a man in his sixties or seventies with acute or convalescent COVID-19. The chain recombines TRBV3-1 (or the pseudogene TRBV3-2) with TRBJ1-1, with D maybe TRBD1 (6 bases). Sequenced sample: peripheral blood. The CDR3 here is CASSQAGQPLNTEAFF. The CDR3 DNA is TGTGCCAGCAGCCAAGCCGGACAGCCGCTGAACACTGAAGCTTTCTTT.